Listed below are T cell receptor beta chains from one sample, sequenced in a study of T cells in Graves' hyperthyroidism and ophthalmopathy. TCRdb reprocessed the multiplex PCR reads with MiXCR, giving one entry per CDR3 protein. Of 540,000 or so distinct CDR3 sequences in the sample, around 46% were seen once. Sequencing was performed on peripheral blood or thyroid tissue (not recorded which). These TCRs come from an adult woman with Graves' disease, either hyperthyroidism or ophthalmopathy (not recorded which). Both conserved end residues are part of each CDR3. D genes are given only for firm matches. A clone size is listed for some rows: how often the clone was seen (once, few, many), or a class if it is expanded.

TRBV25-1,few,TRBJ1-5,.,CARDYRDGDQPQHF,TGTGCTAGAGATTACAGGGACGGTGATCAGCCCCAGCATTTT
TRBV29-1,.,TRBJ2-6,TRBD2,CSAGRAGANVLTF,TGCAGCGCCGGGAGGGCCGGGGCCAACGTCCTGACTTTC
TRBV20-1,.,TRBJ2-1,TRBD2,CSALAGAYNEQFF,TGCAGTGCCCTAGCGGGGGCCTACAATGAGCAGTTCTTC
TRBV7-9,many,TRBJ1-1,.,CASSPQRRDTEAFF,TGTGCCAGCAGCCCTCAGAGACGGGACACTGAAGCTTTCTTT
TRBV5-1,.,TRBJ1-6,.,CASSPSRALHF,TGCGCCAGCAGCCCCTCGAGGGCCCTCCACTTT
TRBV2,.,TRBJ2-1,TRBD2,CASSELAGGLQFF,TGTGCCAGCAGTGAACTAGCGGGAGGGCTTCAGTTCTTC
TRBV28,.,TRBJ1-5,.,CASSSTVFNQPQHF,TGTGCCAGCAGTTCTACGGTGTTCAATCAGCCCCAGCATTTT
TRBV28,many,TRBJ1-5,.,CASRPSDNQPQHF,TGTGCCAGCCGACCGAGCGACAATCAGCCCCAGCATTTT
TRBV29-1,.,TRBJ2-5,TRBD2,CSVEYCASGGQETQYF,TGCAGCGTTGAATACTGTGCTAGCGGGGGCCAAGAGACCCAGTACTTC
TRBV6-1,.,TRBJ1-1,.,CASTGIRAEAFF,TGTGCCAGCACCGGGATACGAGCTGAAGCTTTCTTT
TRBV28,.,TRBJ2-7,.,CANKAAGSEQYF,TGTGCCAACAAAGCGGCCGGCAGCGAGCAGTACTTC
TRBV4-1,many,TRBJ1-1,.,CASSLWSAEAFF,TGCGCCAGCAGCCTTTGGAGCGCTGAAGCTTTCTTT
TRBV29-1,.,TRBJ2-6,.,CSVMSGANVLTF,TGCAGCGTTATGTCCGGGGCCAACGTCCTGACTTTC
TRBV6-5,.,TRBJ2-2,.,CASSYYRRGTGELFF,TGTGCCAGCAGTTACTACCGAAGGGGCACCGGGGAGCTGTTTTTT
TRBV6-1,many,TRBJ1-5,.,CASRRIENSNQPQHF,TGTGCCAGCAGGCGGATTGAAAATAGCAATCAGCCCCAGCATTTT
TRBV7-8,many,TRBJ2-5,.,CASSLDSGYQETQYF,TGTGCCAGCAGCTTAGATTCGGGTTACCAAGAGACCCAGTACTTC
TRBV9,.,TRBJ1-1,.,CASSVESGQSNTEALF,TGTGCCAGCAGCGTAGAATCAGGGCAGTCGAACACTGAAGCTCTCTTT
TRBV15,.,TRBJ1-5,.,CATSGIGGQGGQPQHF,TGTGCCACCAGCGGGATTGGCGGGCAAGGGGGTCAGCCCCAGCATTTT
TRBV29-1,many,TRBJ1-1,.,CSVVSRMNTEAFF,TGCAGCGTTGTCTCGCGCATGAACACTGAAGCTTTCTTT
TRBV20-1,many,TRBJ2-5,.,CSADSGETQYF,TGCAGTGCCGATAGCGGAGAGACCCAGTACTTC
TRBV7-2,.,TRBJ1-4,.,CASSSLRSGAQEKLFF,TGTGCCAGCAGCTCCCTACGCAGCGGGGCGCAGGAAAAACTGTTTTTT
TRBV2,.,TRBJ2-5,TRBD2,CASSQGLVTDF,TGTGCCAGCAGCCAGGGACTAGTAACGGACTTC
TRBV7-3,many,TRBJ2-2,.,CASSLTAQGRRTGELFF,TGTGCCAGCAGCTTAACGGCGCAGGGGAGGAGGACCGGGGAGCTGTTTTTT
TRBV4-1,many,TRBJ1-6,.,CASSQDRITGINSPLHF,TGCGCCAGCAGCCAAGATAGGATCACAGGAATTAATTCACCCCTCCACTTT
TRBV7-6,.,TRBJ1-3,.,CASSLGRGGTGNTIYF,TGTGCCAGCAGCTTAGGGAGAGGTGGCACTGGAAACACCATATATTTT
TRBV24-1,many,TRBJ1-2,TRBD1,CATSDRGTDTYYGYTF,TGTGCCACCAGTGATCGCGGGACAGACACTTACTATGGCTACACCTTC
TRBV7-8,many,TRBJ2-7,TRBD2,CASSLRASGSIYEQYF,TGTGCCAGCAGCTTAAGGGCTAGCGGGAGTATATACGAGCAGTACTTC
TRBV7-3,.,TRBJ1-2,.,CASSFGSRGAGYTF,TGTGCCAGCAGCTTTGGGTCGAGGGGGGCTGGCTACACCTTC
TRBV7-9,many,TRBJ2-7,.,CASSLAPQVGEQYF,TGTGCCAGCAGCTTAGCTCCACAGGTGGGCGAGCAGTACTTC
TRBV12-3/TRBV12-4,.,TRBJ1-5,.,CASSPRRLNSNQPQHF,TGTGCCAGCAGTCCCCGCAGGCTCAATAGCAATCAGCCCCAGCATTTT
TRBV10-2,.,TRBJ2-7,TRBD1,CASSVGTEAYEQYF,TGCGCCAGCAGTGTAGGGACAGAGGCCTACGAGCAGTACTTC
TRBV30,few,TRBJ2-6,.,CAWSYSGRGANVLTF,TGTGCCTGGTCCTATTCGGGGAGGGGGGCCAACGTCCTGACTTTC
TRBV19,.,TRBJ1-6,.,CASSTGPYSSPLHF,TGCGCCAGTAGTACGGGACCGTATAGTTCACCCCTCCACTTT
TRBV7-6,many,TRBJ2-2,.,CASSFQPAGAGAFAGELFF,TGTGCCAGCAGCTTTCAACCCGCTGGGGCAGGGGCGTTCGCCGGGGAGCTGTTTTTT
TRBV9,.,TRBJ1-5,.,CASSVTDNQPQHF,TGTGCCAGCAGCGTGACAGACAATCAGCCCCAGCATTTT
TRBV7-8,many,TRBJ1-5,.,CASSLVVYDRTLNQPQHF,TGTGCCAGCAGCTTAGTGGTTTATGACAGAACACTCAATCAGCCCCAGCATTTT
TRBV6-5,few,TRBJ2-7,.,CASSAKPGASYEQYF,TGTGCCAGCAGTGCTAAACCGGGGGCCTCCTACGAGCAGTACTTC
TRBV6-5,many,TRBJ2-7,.,CASSPGTALREQYF,TGTGCCAGCAGTCCGGGGACGGCTTTGCGCGAGCAGTACTTC
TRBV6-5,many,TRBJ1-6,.,CASSPGLHYNSPLHF,TGTGCCAGCAGCCCAGGGCTTCACTATAATTCACCCCTCCACTTT
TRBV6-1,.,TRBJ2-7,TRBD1,CASSEPPTGVLWEQYF,TGTGCCAGCAGTGAACCTCCGACAGGGGTCCTTTGGGAGCAGTACTTC
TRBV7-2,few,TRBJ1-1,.,CASSLADRRNTEAFF,TGTGCCAGCAGCTTAGCAGACAGGAGGAACACTGAAGCTTTCTTT
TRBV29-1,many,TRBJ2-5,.,CSVADWGAETQYF,TGCAGCGTTGCCGATTGGGGGGCGGAGACCCAGTACTTC